This T cell receptor (beta chain) was recorded in a study of cytomegalovirus exposure and HLA in healthy donors. Overall study results and limits: In a later analysis, HLA-associated TCR beta chains were more clonally expanded than equally common others. TCR beta sequences numbering roughly 16,000 were associated with HLA alleles at 0.05 false discovery rate in a later analysis. It was assumed in the presence/absence analyses that sequencing depth was roughly uniform across donors. TRBV6-2, TRBV6-3 and some other V segments were unresolvable in 87-base-pair reads.

A multiplex PCR was run with 60 Vbeta primers and 13 Jbeta primers. Sequencing was performed with immunoSEQ multiplex PCR; in TCRdb, only in-frame clones are kept and a portion is missing. The sample lists over 150,000 clones, about 85% occurring once. This clone was found once. Its antigen is unknown. With V trimmed by 0 bases and J by 8 bases, 7 bases remained unmatched. The CDR3 covers 16 residues. Germline-derived CDR1 and CDR2 are LGHNA and YNFKEQ. The TCR comes from a boy younger than 10 in good health and CMV-seronegative. Sequencing was performed on PBMCs. This chain uses TRBV4-2 with TRBJ1-4; 9 bases are a match to TRBD1. CDR3 loop: CASSQEGTGLNEKLFF. The CDR3 nucleotides are TGTGCCAGCAGCCAAGAAGGGACAGGGTTGAACGAAAAACTGTTTTTT.